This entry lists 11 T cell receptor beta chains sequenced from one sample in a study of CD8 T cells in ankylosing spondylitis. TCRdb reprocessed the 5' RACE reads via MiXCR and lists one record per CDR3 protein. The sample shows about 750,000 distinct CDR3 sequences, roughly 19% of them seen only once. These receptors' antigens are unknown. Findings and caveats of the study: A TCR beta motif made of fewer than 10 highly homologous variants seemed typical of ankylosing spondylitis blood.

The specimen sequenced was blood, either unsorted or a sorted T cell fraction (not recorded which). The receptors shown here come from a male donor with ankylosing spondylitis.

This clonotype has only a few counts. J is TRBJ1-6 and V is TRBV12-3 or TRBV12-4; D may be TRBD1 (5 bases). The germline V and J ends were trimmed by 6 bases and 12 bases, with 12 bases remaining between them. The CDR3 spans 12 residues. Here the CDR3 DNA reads TGTGCCAGCAGCACCGGGGCGGGACCCCTCCACTTT. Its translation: CASSTGAGPLHF.

The DNA for the CDR3 is TGTGCCAGTAGTTCAGGGTGGAGTCGATCACCCCTCCACTTT. It specifies CASSSGWSRSPLHF. The rearrangement joins TRBV19 to TRBJ1-6, with D possibly matching TRBD1 (5 bases). Looked up from germline, CDR1 is LNHDA and CDR2 is SQIVND (reference sequence). The CDR3 is 14 amino acids. Trimming took off 5 bases at V and 10 bases at J, with 15 bases between the two ends.

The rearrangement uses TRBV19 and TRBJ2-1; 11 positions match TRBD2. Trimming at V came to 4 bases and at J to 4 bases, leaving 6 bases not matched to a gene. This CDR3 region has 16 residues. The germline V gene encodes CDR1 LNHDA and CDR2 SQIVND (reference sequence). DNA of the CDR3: TGTGCCAGTAGTACTGCGGGACTAGCGGTATACAATGAGCAGTTCTTC. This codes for CASSTAGLAVYNEQFF.

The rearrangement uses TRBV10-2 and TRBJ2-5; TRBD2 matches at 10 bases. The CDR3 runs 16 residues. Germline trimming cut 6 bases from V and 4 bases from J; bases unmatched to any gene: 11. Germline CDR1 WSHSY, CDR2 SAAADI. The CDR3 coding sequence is TGCGCCAGCAGGGGGACTAGCGAGGGAATGGGAGAGACCCAGTACTTC. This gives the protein CASRGTSEGMGETQYF.

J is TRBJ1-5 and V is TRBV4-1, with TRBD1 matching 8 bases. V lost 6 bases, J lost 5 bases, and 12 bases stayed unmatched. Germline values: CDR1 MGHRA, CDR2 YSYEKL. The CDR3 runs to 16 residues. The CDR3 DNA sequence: TGCGCCAGCAGTCCCATGGACAGGGACGACGATCAGCCCCAGCATTTT. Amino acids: CASSPMDRDDDQPQHF.

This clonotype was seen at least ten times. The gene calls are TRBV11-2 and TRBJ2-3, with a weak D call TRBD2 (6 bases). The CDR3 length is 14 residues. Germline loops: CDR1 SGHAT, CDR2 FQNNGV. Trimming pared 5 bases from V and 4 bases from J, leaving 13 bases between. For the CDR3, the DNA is TGTGCCAGCAGCCCACGCCCGGGGGCAGATACGCAGTATTTT. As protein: CASSPRPGADTQYF.

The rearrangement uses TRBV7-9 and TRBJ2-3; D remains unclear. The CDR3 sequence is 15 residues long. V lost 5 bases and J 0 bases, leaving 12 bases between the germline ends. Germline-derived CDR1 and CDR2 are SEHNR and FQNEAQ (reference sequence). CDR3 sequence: CASSLRPDSTDTQYF. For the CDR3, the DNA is TGTGCCAGCAGCCTCCGCCCCGACAGCACAGATACGCAGTATTTT.

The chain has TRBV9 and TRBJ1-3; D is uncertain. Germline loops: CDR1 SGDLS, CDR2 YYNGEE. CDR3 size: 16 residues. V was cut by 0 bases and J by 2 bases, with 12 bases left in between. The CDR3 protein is CASSVGGSPTGNTIYF. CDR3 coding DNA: TGTGCCAGCAGCGTAGGGGGTTCCCCTACTGGAAACACCATATATTTT.

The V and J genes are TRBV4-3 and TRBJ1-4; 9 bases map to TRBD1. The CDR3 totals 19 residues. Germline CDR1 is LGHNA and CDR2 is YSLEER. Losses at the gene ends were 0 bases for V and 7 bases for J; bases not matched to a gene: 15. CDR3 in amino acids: CASSQDGGTGIGRFEKLFF. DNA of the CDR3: TGCGCCAGCAGCCAAGATGGAGGGACAGGGATAGGTCGCTTTGAAAAACTGTTTTTT.

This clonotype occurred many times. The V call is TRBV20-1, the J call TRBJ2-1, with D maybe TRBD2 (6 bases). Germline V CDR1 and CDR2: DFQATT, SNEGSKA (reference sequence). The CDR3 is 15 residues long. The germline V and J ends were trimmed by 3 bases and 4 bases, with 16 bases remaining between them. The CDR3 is CSASGAGTTYNEQFF. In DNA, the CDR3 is TGCAGTGCTAGCGGTGCGGGGACCACTTACAATGAGCAGTTCTTC.

CDR3 in DNA: TGTGCCAGCAGCTTTTTCGGGACAGCCTACGAGCAGTACTTC. Translated: CASSFFGTAYEQYF. The chain couples TRBV7-2 to TRBJ2-7, with 7 bases matching TRBD1. CDR3 length: 14 amino acids. V lost 3 bases to trimming and J lost 2 bases; unmatched junction nucleotides: 4. Germline V lookup: CDR1 SGHTA, CDR2 FQGNSA.